Reported below is one TCR beta chain. This sample was taken from a study of blood T cell repertoires in COVID-19. About the research overall: Sites in the United States, Italy and Spain provided acute and convalescent COVID-19 samples. The cDNA or gDNA used as material had been derived from T cells, B-cell-depleted T cells, or PBMCs.

Two negative PCRs, clearance, or symptom resolution were required of recovered Cohort 3 donors. In the authors' workflow: Estimation of nucleated cell counts was performed using reference gene primer amplification. TCRdb keeps only in-frame clones here, not all; method: immunoSEQ multiplex PCR. That table supplies the V and J calls and clone size; D and trimming were determined from the DNA. The repertoire has under 200,000 clones, roughly 88% of them found once; the top ten carry roughly 13%. The germline V gene has CDR1 LGHDT and CDR2 YNNKEL (reference sequence). Between the trimmed V and J ends, which lost 3 bases and 9 bases, there was a span of 20 bases. The CDR3 spans 15 residues.

The specimen was PBMCs or T cells enriched from blood (not recorded which). This clonotype was sampled from a woman aged 55-69 years who had recovered from COVID-19. The genes are TRBV3-1 (or the pseudogene TRBV3-2) and TRBJ2-5; tentative D call: TRBD1 (5 bases). CDR3 residues: CASSQAAQGGSSQYF. CDR3 sequence (DNA): TGTGCCAGCAGCCAGGCCGCGCAGGGTGGGTCTTCCCAGTACTTC.